These 29 T cell receptor beta chains came from one sample sequenced in a study of shared clonotypes between healthy human individuals. The table came from immunoSEQ multiplex PCR; TCRdb's copy has only in-frame clones and leaves some out. The sample lists roughly 1,000,000 clones; 75% to 85% were seen once. The sequenced material came from memory CD4+ T cells from PBMCs. Subset indicated: CD45RA-negative fraction. Every receptor here comes from a man between 18 and 29 years old in good health. Some clones in this sample may be carry-over from other donors' samples.

The CDR3 region has the DNA TGCAGCGTTGATGGGGACAGGGGTATGGCAGATACGCAGTATTTT. Amino acid sequence: CSVDGDRGMADTQYF. The rearrangement joins TRBV29-1 to TRBJ2-3; 10 nucleotides align to TRBD1. With V trimmed by 3 bases and J by 4 bases, 7 bases remained unmatched. The germline gives CDR1 SQVTM, CDR2 ANQGSEA. The CDR3 loop spans 15 amino acids.

This clone was detected a few times. The chain's CDR3 is CASSDNSGQPQHF. The CDR3 DNA follows: TGCGCCAGCAGCGACAATTCGGGGCAGCCCCAGCATTTT. The V and J genes are TRBV5-1 and TRBJ1-5; D not certain. The CDR3 sequence is 13 residues long. Germline CDR1 reads SGHRS; CDR2 reads YFSETQ. V was cut by 4 bases and J by 7 bases, with 12 bases left in between.

The rearrangement joins TRBV9 to TRBJ2-1; 13 bases map to TRBD2. This CDR3 has 22 residues. V was pared by 7 bases and J by 1 base, with 23 bases of the junction left unmatched. Per the germline V gene, CDR1 is SGDLS and CDR2 is YYNGEE. CDR3 region: CASSSAPYPGTSGKRSYNEQFF. As DNA, the CDR3 is TGTGCCAGCTCTTCCGCCCCCTATCCGGGGACTAGCGGGAAGAGGTCCTACAATGAGCAGTTCTTC.

Only one count was recorded for this clone. V usage is TRBV4-2 and J usage is TRBJ1-5; D perhaps matches TRBD1 (5 bases). Germline lookup yields CDR1 LGHNA and CDR2 YNFKEQ. The CDR3 spans 14 residues. V dropped 1 base and J dropped 5 bases, with 9 bases sitting between them. CDR3 DNA: TGTGCCAGCAGCCAAGTCGGGGGAGATCAGCCCCAGCATTTT. This sequence encodes CASSQVGGDQPQHF.

The chain couples TRBV5-5 to TRBJ1-2; 7 bases map to TRBD1. V was clipped by 4 bases and J by 8 bases; unmatched bases: 11. From germline, CDR1 is SGHKS and CDR2 YYEKEE (reference sequence). CDR3 length: 14 amino acids. CDR3 sequence reads: CASSPGQVLEGYTF. The DNA for the CDR3 is TGTGCCAGCAGCCCCGGACAGGTCTTAGAGGGCTACACCTTC.

This clone was seen a single time. V is TRBV28 and J is TRBJ2-5; D unclear. This CDR3 is built from 14 residues. In germline, CDR1 is MDHEN, CDR2 SYDVKM. V lost 2 bases to trimming and J lost 4 bases, with 11 bases between them. The CDR3 DNA reads TGTGCCAGCAGTTTAATGCGCGGCGCAGAGACCCAGTACTTC. It is translated as CASSLMRGAETQYF. The complete variable domain, with remaining parts taken from reference TRBV28 and TRBJ2-5, reads DVKVTQSSRYLVKRTGEKVFLECVQDMDHENMFWYRQDPGLGLRLIYFSYDVKMKEKGDIPEGYSVSREKKERFSLILESASTNQTSMYLCASSLMRGAETQYFGPGTRLLVL.

The chain couples TRBV10-2 to TRBJ2-3; no firm D call. CDR1 is WSHSY, CDR2 SAAADI, per germline. This CDR3 is built from 14 residues. V dropped 0 bases and J dropped 3 bases, with 7 bases sitting between them. The CDR3 loop reads CASSESRPTDTQYF. DNA for the CDR3: TGCGCCAGCAGTGAGTCGCGGCCGACAGATACGCAGTATTTT.

This chain uses TRBV23-1 with TRBJ2-3; 8 bases align to TRBD2. TRBV23-1 is designated an ORF whose function remains uncertain. Trimming removed 2 bases from V and 7 bases from J; junction bases left unmatched: 2. This CDR3 has 13 amino acids. This CDR3 is CASSQPGGNTQYF. The CDR3 coding sequence is TGCGCCAGCAGTCAACCGGGGGGGAATACGCAGTATTTT.

The rearrangement links TRBV15 to TRBJ2-7; D is unresolved. Germline CDR1 is LNHNV and CDR2 is YYDKDF (reference sequence). This CDR3 spans 16 amino acids. V was trimmed by 1 base and J by 2 bases, leaving 15 bases between them. CDR3: CATSRGPALTAYEQYF. The CDR3 bases are TGTGCCACCAGCAGAGGTCCAGCCCTAACCGCCTACGAGCAGTACTTC.

The chain joins TRBV7-9 to TRBJ2-3, with D perhaps TRBD1 (6 bases). The CDR3 totals 14 residues. Germline V lookup: CDR1 SEHNR, CDR2 FQNEAQ (reference sequence). The ends were cut back, 2 bases at V and 3 bases at J, with 9 bases in the middle. CDR3 protein: CASSLSGETDTQYF. The CDR3 nucleotides read TGTGCCAGCAGCTTATCAGGGGAAACAGATACGCAGTATTTT.

The genes are TRBV19 and TRBJ1-1; D gene uncertain. In germline, CDR1 is LNHDA, CDR2 SQIVND (reference sequence). The CDR3 length is 15 residues. The V gene lost 8 bases and the J gene lost 0 bases, with 16 bases spanning the gap. Written as DNA, the CDR3 is TGTGCCAGTCGAGACCGGGCGTATCTGAACACTGAAGCTTTCTTT. Encoded protein: CASRDRAYLNTEAFF.

This rearrangement joins TRBV2 to TRBJ2-2; TRBD2 is a possible D gene (6 bases). Per the germline V gene, CDR1 is SNHLY and CDR2 is FYNNEI. V gave up 8 bases and J gave up 8 bases, with 18 bases separating them. The CDR3 contains 14 residues. CDR3 sequence (DNA): TGTGCCAGCGGGTTACTAGCCTCCTCGGGGGAGCTGTTTTTT. Its translation: CASGLLASSGELFF.

As for this clone: This specimen includes other DNA sequences encoding the same CDR3. The chain carries TRBV30 and TRBJ2-5; unclear D gene. CDR3 length equals 12 residues. Germline CDR1 GTSNPN, CDR2 SVGIG (reference sequence). V was cut by 0 bases and J by 5 bases, with 7 bases left in between. CDR3 residues: CAWSVSGETQYF. CDR3 DNA sequence: TGTGCCTGGAGTGTTTCTGGGGAGACCCAGTACTTC.

This clone was counted between two and nine times. The rearrangement uses TRBV2 and TRBJ2-2, with D perhaps matching TRBD1 (5 bases). Germline CDR1 is SNHLY and CDR2 is FYNNEI. This CDR3 has 15 residues. V was shortened by 3 bases and J by 5 bases, with 13 bases between the two germline ends. CDR3 nucleotides: TGTGCCAGCAGTGATAGGGGCCTCCCGACCGGGGAGCTGTTTTTT. It specifies CASSDRGLPTGELFF.

The chain links TRBV19 to TRBJ1-2; weak D call: TRBD1 (5 bases). The CDR3 is 15 residues long. Between the trimmed V and J ends, which lost 6 bases and 2 bases, there was a span of 16 bases. Per the germline V gene, CDR1 is LNHDA and CDR2 is SQIVND (reference sequence). Written as DNA, the CDR3 is TGTGCCAGTAGCACCCCCGGGGCGTTCAACTATGGCTACACCTTC. It yields the protein CASSTPGAFNYGYTF.

This rearrangement joins TRBV11-3 to TRBJ2-1, with 11 bases lining up with TRBD2. Losses at the gene ends were 5 bases for V and 0 bases for J; bases not matched to a gene: 6. The CDR3 has 17 residues. Per the germline V gene, CDR1 is SGHNT and CDR2 is YENEEA. The CDR3 is CASSASGRLSSYNEQFF. In nucleotides, the CDR3 is TGTGCCAGCAGCGCTAGCGGGAGGCTCAGCTCCTACAATGAGCAGTTCTTC.

The J gene is TRBJ1-1, the V gene TRBV27, with D tentatively TRBD1 (5 bases). Germline CDR1 reads MNHEY; CDR2 reads SMNVEV (reference sequence). The V gene lost 7 bases and the J gene lost 7 bases, with 10 bases spanning the gap. This CDR3 has 11 amino acids. The CDR3 loop is CASMWGDEAFF. CDR3 DNA: TGTGCCAGCATGTGGGGGGATGAAGCTTTCTTT.

As regards this clone: This same CDR3 is encoded by further DNA sequences in the sample. The chain links TRBV5-1 to TRBJ2-2; D is unresolved. The V gene's germline CDR1 is SGHRS and CDR2 YFSETQ. This CDR3 region has 14 residues. V was shortened by 1 base and J by 2 bases, with 6 bases between the two germline ends. The DNA for the CDR3 is TGCGCCAGCAGCTTGATAACTAACACCGGGGAGCTGTTTTTT. Translation: CASSLITNTGELFF.

This clone was found once. The CDR3 nucleotides read TGTGCCAGCAGCCTACTGCCGGGACAGGGGGGAGAGACCCAGTACTTC. Translating gives CASSLLPGQGGETQYF. The chain couples TRBV7-9 to TRBJ2-5; 11 bases map to TRBD1. The CDR3 consists of 16 residues. Trimming at V came to 5 bases and at J to 4 bases, leaving 9 bases not matched to a gene. The germline gives CDR1 SEHNR, CDR2 FQNEAQ (reference sequence).

The chain uses TRBV18 and TRBJ2-7; the D call may be TRBD1 or TRBD2 (5 bases each). Between the trimmed V and J ends, which lost 3 bases and 2 bases, there was a span of 14 bases. This CDR3 is built from 15 residues. The V gene's germline CDR1 is KGHSH and CDR2 LQKENI. Written as DNA, the CDR3 is TGTGCCAGCTCACCCGCGCGGACGGGGCCCTACGAGCAGTACTTC. This gives the protein CASSPARTGPYEQYF.

This clone was counted many times. The V call is TRBV5-1, the J call TRBJ2-7, with 10 bases lining up with TRBD1. The V gene's germline CDR1 is SGHRS and CDR2 YFSETQ. The ends lost 4 bases at V and 5 bases at J; junction bases unmatched: 6. The CDR3 totals 14 residues. CDR3 loop: CASSAGTGADEQYF. In nucleotides, the CDR3 is TGCGCCAGCAGCGCCGGGACAGGGGCCGACGAGCAGTACTTC.

The CDR3 DNA reads TGTGCCAGCAACCGTTTATTAGCGGGCCTCTACGAGCAGTACTTC. Its translation: CASNRLLAGLYEQYF. The chain links TRBV6-1 to TRBJ2-7; TRBD2 matches 7 bases. The CDR3 runs to 15 residues. Germline loops: CDR1 MNHNS, CDR2 SASEGT. J lost 3 bases, V lost 7 bases, and 12 bases had no gene match.

This clone has a single count. This chain connects TRBV5-1 to TRBJ2-7; 11 bases are shared with TRBD2. The CDR3 length is 16 residues. After removal of 4 bases from V and 5 bases from J, the junction contained 11 bases not matched to a gene. The germline V gene has CDR1 SGHRS and CDR2 YFSETQ. CDR3 nucleotides: TGCGCCAGCAGCACTACTAGCGGGAGTCTTTTCCACGAGCAGTACTTC. It specifies CASSTTSGSLFHEQYF. The full variable domain, with the rest looked up from reference TRBV5-1 and TRBJ2-7, is KAGVTQTPRYLIKTRGQQVTLSCSPISGHRSVSWYQQTPGQGLQFLFEYFSETQRNKGNFPGRFSGRQFSNSRSEMNVSTLELGDSALYLCASSTTSGSLFHEQYFGPGTRLTVT.

V gene TRBV11-2 combines with J gene TRBJ2-1; TRBD1 might be the D (5 bases). CDR3 size: 12 residues. Germline V gene lookup returns CDR1 SGHAT and CDR2 FQNNGV. V lost 6 bases and J lost 6, with 9 bases in between. This CDR3 is CASSRQTNEQFF. DNA for the CDR3: TGTGCCAGCAGTCGACAGACCAATGAGCAGTTCTTC.

This clone was seen a few times. The chain uses TRBV30 and TRBJ1-1; no clear D. The CDR3 loop spans 13 amino acids. Trimming pared 3 bases from V and 3 bases from J, leaving 11 bases between. The germline V gene encodes CDR1 GTSNPN and CDR2 SVGIG (reference sequence). CDR3 sequence reads: CAWRKDVDTEAFF. The CDR3 nucleotides are TGTGCCTGGAGGAAAGATGTAGACACTGAAGCTTTCTTT.

This clone was seen a handful of times. The rearrangement links TRBV2 to TRBJ1-4; TRBD1 might be the D (6 bases). The germline V and J ends were trimmed by 9 bases and 3 bases, with 8 bases remaining between them. The CDR3 covers 12 residues. CDR1 is SNHLY and CDR2 is FYNNEI in the germline V gene. The DNA of the CDR3 is TGTGCCAGAGGACAGCCTAATGAAAAACTGTTTTTT. Protein sequence: CARGQPNEKLFF.

This chain connects TRBV9 to TRBJ2-7; 8 bases align to TRBD1. From germline, CDR1 is SGDLS and CDR2 YYNGEE. The CDR3 runs to 15 residues. Losses at the gene ends were 3 bases for V and 6 bases for J; bases not matched to a gene: 11. The CDR3 sequence is CASSGGPQGATEQYF. In nucleotides, the CDR3 is TGTGCCAGCAGCGGAGGCCCTCAGGGGGCTACCGAGCAGTACTTC.

V usage is TRBV30 and J usage is TRBJ1-1; TRBD1 is a possible D gene (5 bases). The CDR3 extends over 13 amino acids. Germline V gene sequence: CDR1 GTSNPN, CDR2 SVGIG (reference sequence). The V end lost 3 bases, the J end lost 5 bases, and 13 bases lay between the germline ends. CDR3: CAWSTRGITEAFF. CDR3 bases: TGTGCCTGGAGCACTCGGGGCATAACTGAAGCTTTCTTT.

V is TRBV30 and J is TRBJ2-5; unclear D gene. Germline V gene lookup returns CDR1 GTSNPN and CDR2 SVGIG (reference sequence). V shed 3 bases and J shed 2 bases, with 19 bases lying between them. The CDR3 consists of 16 residues. CDR3 DNA: TGTGCCTGGAGCATAGGGTGGATAGGCGATCAAGAGACCCAGTACTTC. This codes for CAWSIGWIGDQETQYF.